Shown below are 16 T cell receptor delta chains from a single sample sequenced in a study of γδ T cells in repeated Plasmodium falciparum infection. TCRdb repeated clone calling on the multiplex PCR reads with CATT. The sample lists more than 70,000 delta-chain clones; 0.8% to 1% were seen once. Gammadelta T cells were flow-sorted from PBMC into Vgamma9/Vdelta2+ and Vdelta2-negative populations for bulk analysis. Sequencing was performed on gamma-delta T cells from blood. These receptors were collected from a pool of human donors (malaria-infected and uninfected, not separated).

This clone appeared a few times. A far larger clone is one base from this, pointing to a likely read error. Other nucleotide sequences from this sample produce the same CDR3. The chain recombines TRDV1 with TRDJ1; 9 bases map to TRDD2. The germline V gene encodes CDR1 TSWWSYY and CDR2 QGS. The CDR3 runs to 22 residues. The CDR3 DNA follows: TGTGCTCTTGGGGCCAGCCTTCCTACGGCAATCACGGCCCAGTCGTACACCGATAAACTTATCTTT. This codes for CALGASLPTAITAQSYTDKLIF.

This clone has only a few counts. This likely traces to a read error, being one base from a far larger clone. Other nucleotide sequences from this sample produce the same CDR3. The V gene is given as TRDV1, and no J gene call is available; the table's D gene call, TRDD3, was not cross checked with the DNA. The CDR3 sequence is 24 residues long. Germline lookup yields CDR1 TSWWSYY and CDR2 QGS. The CDR3 loop is CALGDRAPPLYWGIQNLAADKLIF. The DNA of the CDR3 is TGTGCTCTTGGGGATCGGGCGCCTCCCTTGTACTGGGGGATACAAAATTTAGCAGCCGATAAGCTCATCTTT.

This clone was detected only a few times. This DNA's translation and the protein TCRdb lists, from a much larger clone, do not match at residue 12, likely due to a read error; the protein shown is translated from the DNA. In nucleotides, the CDR3 is TGTGCTCTTGGGGAAACGTGGGGTCCCTCAGGGAATTACACCGATAAACTCATCTTT. It encodes CALGETWGPSGNYTDKLIF. The chain employs TRDV1 and TRDJ1, with TRDD3 as a possible D gene (5 bases). Here the J gene came from matching the DNA to germline, since TCRdb omits it. This CDR3 is 19 amino acids long. Germline V CDR1 and CDR2: TSWWSYY, QGS. Trimming removed 2 bases at V and 0 bases at J, with 22 bases between.

There are a few counts of this clone. A read error is the likely source, as a far larger clone sits one nucleotide away. Other DNA sequences in this specimen translate into the identical CDR3. J is TRDJ1 and V is TRDV1; TRDD3 agrees at 11 bases. No J segment appears in TCRdb, so it was assigned here by matching the sequence to germline. In germline, CDR1 is TSWWSYY, CDR2 QGS. CDR3 length: 25 amino acids. The CDR3 DNA reads TGCGCTCTTGGGGAACGAAGTATCAGGTACCCCATTGTGGGGGATACGTTCGGGTACACCGATAAACTCATCTTT. The encoded protein is CALGERSIRYPIVGDTFGYTDKLIF.

By sample fraction, this clone is medium-sized. Other nucleotide sequences in the sample specify the same CDR3. The rearrangement joins TRDV2 to TRDJ1; 9 positions match TRDD3. The germline gives CDR1 GEAIGNYY, CDR2 EKD. The CDR3 length is 18 residues. With V trimmed by 2 bases and J by 0 bases, 12 bases remained unmatched. In DNA, the CDR3 is TGTGCCTGTGACAAACTGGGGGACGACGCTTTGTACACCGATAAACTCATCTTT. This gives the protein CACDKLGDDALYTDKLIF.

In its sample, this clone was seen a few times. It differs at one base from a far larger clone, so likely a read error. Other nucleotide sequences in the sample specify the same CDR3. The chain combines TRDV1 with TRDJ1; 10 nucleotides line up with TRDD3. The J gene was not available in TCRdb and was assigned here by matching the DNA to germline segments. Trimming removed 0 bases from V and 0 bases from J; junction bases left unmatched: 13. The length of the CDR3 is 20 residues. The germline V gene has CDR1 TSWWSYY and CDR2 QGS. CDR3 protein: CALGELGLFTGGYDTDKLIF. CDR3 coding DNA: TGTGCTCTTGGGGAACTAGGTCTCTTTACCGGGGGATACGACACCGATAAACTCATCTTT.

This clone was observed a handful of times. TCRdb's entry gives the protein of a much larger clone, which mismatches this DNA's translation at residue 6, likely from a read error; the protein reported here is translated from the DNA. This rearrangement joins TRDV2 to TRDJ1, with a tentative D call TRDD3 (6 bases). The J gene is not listed in TCRdb, so it was assigned here from a DNA match to germline. The CDR3 loop spans 15 amino acids. Trimming removed 0 bases at V and 4 bases at J, with 14 bases between. The germline V gene has CDR1 GEAIGNYY and CDR2 EKD. In nucleotides, the CDR3 is TGTGCCTGTGACACCATGCTGGGGAAGGGCGATAAACTCATCTTT. Its protein product is CACDTMLGKGDKLIF.

A few counts support this clone. TCRdb assigns this DNA the protein of a much larger clone, which departs from its translation at residue 5; this likely reflects a read error, and the protein shown comes from translating the DNA. This chain uses TRDV2 with TRDJ1; 8 bases map to TRDD3. The J gene was missing in TCRdb and was found by matching the end of the DNA to germline. V dropped 3 bases and J dropped 0; count of bases not matched to a gene: 8. CDR3 length: 16 amino acids. Looked up from germline, CDR1 is GEAIGNYY and CDR2 is EKD. The CDR3 nucleotides read TGTGCCTGTGACCATACTGGGGGTTTGTACACCGATAAACTCATCTTT. It specifies CACDHTGGLYTDKLIF.

As to this clone: The TCRdb protein, from a much larger clone, departs from this DNA's translation at residue 6, likely by read error; the protein shown derives from the DNA. V gene TRDV1 combines with J gene TRDJ1; tentative D call: TRDD2 (5 bases). Germline matching of the DNA provided the J gene here, since TCRdb leaves it blank. The germline gives CDR1 TSWWSYY, CDR2 QGS. V lost 2 bases and J 0 bases, leaving 25 bases between the germline ends. The CDR3 sequence is 20 residues long. CDR3 nucleotides: TGTGCTCTTGGGGAATTCTACGCCCCCTTCGGACTGCTGTACACCGATAAACTCATCTTT. Encoded protein: CALGEFYAPFGLLYTDKLIF.

This clone came up many times. This rearrangement joins TRDV2 to TRDJ1; possibly TRDD3 for D (6 bases). Looked up from germline, CDR1 is GEAIGNYY and CDR2 is EKD. This CDR3 spans 16 amino acids. V was clipped by 3 bases and J by 0 bases, with 16 bases between them. The CDR3 spells CACDASWGEYTDKLIF. The DNA for the CDR3 is TGTGCCTGTGACGCCTCCTGGGGAGAGTACACCGATAAACTCATCTTT.

In its sample, this clone was seen a few times. The protein that TCRdb holds for this DNA derives from a much larger clone and differs from the translated DNA at residue 6, which likely indicates a read error; the protein shown here is translated from the DNA. V usage is TRDV1 and J usage is TRDJ1; 13 bases are shared with TRDD3. The germline CDR1 and CDR2 sequences are TSWWSYY and QGS. The CDR3 totals 19 residues. V trimming: 6 bases; J trimming: 2 bases; junction bases outside the gene matches: 15. Written as DNA, the CDR3 is TGTGCTCTTGGAGGCCCGACTGACTGGGGGATACGCGTAACCGATAAACTCATCTTT. Protein sequence: CALGGPTDWGIRVTDKLIF.

This clone was seen a few times. TCRdb lists the protein of a much larger clone for this DNA, which differs at residue 15, so this is likely a read error; the protein given here is translated from the DNA itself. The chain uses TRDV1 and TRDJ1; 9 nucleotides agree with TRDD3. CDR3 length: 19 residues. In germline, CDR1 is TSWWSYY, CDR2 QGS. The chain's CDR3 is CALGEFGIFWGIFTVKLIF. DNA of the CDR3: TGTGCTCTTGGGGAATTCGGCATTTTCTGGGGGATCTTCACCGTTAAACTCATCTTT.

Turning to this clone: With a far larger clone one base away, a read error is the likely cause. The identical CDR3 is also encoded by other nucleotide sequences in the sample. The genes are TRDV1 and TRDJ1; tentatively, D is TRDD3 (6 bases). CDR3 size: 18 residues. V lost 3 bases and J lost 0, with 20 bases in between. From germline, CDR1 is TSWWSYY and CDR2 QGS. CDR3 sequence reads: CALGDRTSWGLYTDKLIF. The CDR3 coding sequence is TGTGCTCTTGGGGATCGGACCTCCTGGGGACTATACACCGATAAACTCATCTTT.

About this clone itself: TCRdb pairs this DNA with a much larger clone's protein that differs at residues 17 and 19, likely a read error; the protein shown was translated from the DNA. The V and J genes are TRDV1 and TRDJ1; 7 bases are a match to TRDD3. No J gene is reported in TCRdb; it was inferred here by comparing the DNA with germline. This CDR3 contains 22 residues. CDR1 is TSWWSYY, CDR2 QGS, per germline. J lost 2 bases, V lost 3 bases, and 27 bases had no gene match. The CDR3: CALGDSATSHLNTGEVTDKLIF. The CDR3 nucleotides read TGTGCTCTTGGGGACTCCGCCACTTCCCACCTAAATACTGGGGAGGTGACCGATAAACTCATCTTT.

This clone was counted only a few times. Translating this DNA gives a protein that differs at residue 7 from the TCRdb one, which belongs to a much larger clone; a read error is likely, and the protein shown is this translation. The chain has TRDV2 and TRDJ1; TRDD3 is a possible D gene (6 bases). TCRdb leaves out the J gene; it was filled in here by matching the DNA to germline. V was shortened by 0 bases and J by 0 bases, with 19 bases between the two germline ends. Germline V gives CDR1 GEAIGNYY, CDR2 EKD. This CDR3 comprises 18 residues. The CDR3 here is CACDTIRGDPRYTDKLIF. The CDR3 nucleotides are TGTGCCTGTGACACCATCCGGGGGGACCCCCGGTACACCGATAAACTCATCTTT.

Comment on this clone: The protein in TCRdb stems from a much larger clone and differs at residue 18 from this DNA's translation, likely a read error; here the protein is translated from the DNA. The J gene went uncalled, whereas the V gene is TRDV2; TRDD3, the D gene given by the table, was not confirmed from the DNA. The CDR3 totals 20 residues. CDR1 is GEAIGNYY and CDR2 is EKD in the germline V gene. The CDR3 protein is CACDRNTGGYAERNCGKPIF. CDR3 DNA: TGTGCCTGTGACCGTAATACTGGGGGATACGCTGAGAGGAATTGCGGTAAACCCATCTTT.